The entry below gives a single T cell receptor beta chain sequence along with its context. Its antigen is still unknown. The sample originates from a study of siplizumab effects on memory and regulatory T cells. Study-level findings and limits: Siplizumab conditions gave an average of around 70% Treg-derived mappable alloreactive CD4+ clones, versus 26.9% for controls. Whether proliferating Tregs in siplizumab cultures suppress was not functionally confirmed. Apparently key alloresponse contributors, naive T cells also seemed more diverse than memory cells. A minor fraction of alloreactive clones, and no more, mapped to unstimulated subsets.

Libraries were prepared by immunoSEQ multiplex PCR; TCRdb keeps only in-frame clonotypes and omits some of them. The table includes 100,000 or so clones, 92% detected once. The clonotype comes from a human donor in good health. Input material: non-Treg CD4+ T cells sorted from blood.

DNA of the CDR3: TGTGCCAGCAGCTTAGTTTTCGACGAGCAGTACTTC. Translated, it gives CASSLVFDEQYF. The rearrangement links TRBV7-9 to TRBJ2-7, with D hard to call. Germline V lookup: CDR1 SEHNR, CDR2 FQNEAQ (reference sequence). The CDR3 runs to 12 residues. V lost 1 base, J lost 5 bases, and 6 bases lay in between.